Listed here are 2 T cell receptor beta chains from one sample, sequenced in a study of blood T cells in healthy people across ages. It was with a sample-barcoded 5' primer and a J-beta primer mix that a second PCR of roughly 7 to 12 cycles was run. One entry per CDR3 protein, called by TCRdb with MiXCR from the 5' RACE reads. The sample shows hundreds of thousands of distinct CDR3 sequences, 45% to 50% of them seen only once. Source material: blood. These TCRs come from a man aged 25-45 years in good health.

The chain couples TRBV27 to TRBJ1-6, with D possibly being TRBD1 (5 bases). CDR3 length equals 14 residues. In germline, CDR1 is MNHEY, CDR2 SMNVEV (reference sequence). V was cut by 3 bases and J by 6 bases, with 9 bases left in between. For the CDR3, the DNA is TGTGCCAGCAGTTTCGACAGTTTTAATTCACCCCTCCACTTT. Translating it yields CASSFDSFNSPLHF.

This clonotype was counted only a few times. The chain joins TRBV27 to TRBJ2-3; D is uncertain. Trimming removed 7 bases from V and 1 base from J, with 24 bases in between. Germline loops: CDR1 MNHEY, CDR2 SMNVEV (reference sequence). The CDR3 runs 18 residues. Here the CDR3 DNA reads TGTGCCAGCACTCCTAAGGGCCCCGCGGCCCTCCGCACAGATACGCAGTATTTT. Translated, it gives CASTPKGPAALRTDTQYF.